What follows are 8 T cell receptor beta chains derived from one specimen sequenced in a study of T-cell memory formation after mild COVID-19. TCRdb re-called the 5' RACE reads through MiXCR, storing one row per CDR3 protein. The sample carries hundreds of thousands of distinct CDR3 sequences, approximately 19% recorded once. The material sequenced was PBMCs or a T cell subset sorted from them (not recorded which). These receptors were collected from an adult woman who had mild COVID-19 (a few samples of this study predate the infection). Cell type and time point are not known.

The V call is TRBV5-4, the J call TRBJ2-1; 7 bases align to TRBD2. This CDR3 spans 16 amino acids. Germline lookup yields CDR1 SGHNT and CDR2 YYREEE (reference sequence). The V gene end was trimmed by 5 bases and the J gene end by 7 bases; junction bases not matched to a gene: 15. The CDR3 reads CASRVGGGGPRNEQFF. CDR3 nucleotide sequence: TGTGCCAGCAGAGTAGGTGGGGGAGGGCCCAGAAATGAGCAGTTCTTC.

There are a few counts of this clonotype. The chain uses TRBV10-3 and TRBJ2-7, with D unclear. The germline CDR1 and CDR2 sequences are ENHRY and SYGVKD. The CDR3 totals 12 residues. V lost 3 bases and J lost 2, with 5 bases in between. CDR3 protein: CAISDQAYEQYF. As DNA, the CDR3 is TGTGCCATCAGTGACCAGGCCTACGAGCAGTACTTC.

This clonotype was counted between two and nine times. The J gene is TRBJ2-5, the V gene TRBV5-1, with D possibly called TRBD1 or TRBD2 (7 bases each). Germline V gene lookup returns CDR1 SGHRS and CDR2 YFSETQ. V lost 3 bases, J lost 5 bases, and 20 bases lay in between. CDR3 length equals 16 residues. Here the CDR3 reads CASSWEGAPAEETQYF. CDR3 DNA sequence: TGCGCCAGCAGCTGGGAGGGGGCTCCGGCAGAGGAGACCCAGTACTTC.

Written as DNA, the CDR3 is TGCGCCAGCAGCCCTAGCGGGAGGGCCCCAGATACGCAGTATTTT. The encoded protein is CASSPSGRAPDTQYF. This chain uses TRBV5-1 with TRBJ2-3; 12 nucleotides agree with TRBD2. The V and J ends lost 4 bases and 4 bases, in that order; junction bases with no gene match: 4. Germline V CDR1 and CDR2: SGHRS, YFSETQ. This CDR3 region has 15 residues.

The V call is TRBV24-1, the J call TRBJ2-1; D not resolved. CDR1 KGHDR and CDR2 SFDVKD come from the germline V gene. This CDR3 contains 15 residues. Trimming took 6 bases from V and 6 from J, leaving 17 bases between them. The CDR3 loop is CATSRGNRNSNEQFF. Here the CDR3 DNA reads TGTGCCACCAGTCGAGGAAACAGAAACTCCAATGAGCAGTTCTTC.

This clonotype came up a few times. The chain combines TRBV20-1 with TRBJ2-1, with D tentatively TRBD1 (6 bases). The CDR3 is 13 residues long. Per the germline V gene, CDR1 is DFQATT and CDR2 is SNEGSKA (reference sequence). V dropped 3 bases and J dropped 3 bases, with 9 bases sitting between them. CDR3 bases: TGCAGTGCTAGTCAGGGGATCTACAATGAGCAGTTCTTC. This codes for CSASQGIYNEQFF.

This chain connects TRBV7-9 to TRBJ2-3; possibly TRBD1 for D (5 bases). V lost 4 bases, J lost 6 bases, and 20 bases lay in between. CDR3 length: 16 residues. CDR1 and CDR2 (germline): SEHNR, FQNEAQ (reference sequence). The CDR3 coding sequence is TGTGCCAGCAGCTCAGAAGAAGGGGCTGAAGGGGATACGCAGTATTTT. As protein: CASSSEEGAEGDTQYF. The full variable domain, in which reference TRBV7-9 and TRBJ2-3 provide the parts outside the CDR3, is DTGVSQNPRHKITKRGQNVTFRCDPISEHNRLYWYRQTLGQGPEFLTYFQNEAQLEKSRLLSDRFSAERPKGSFSTLEIQRTEQGDSAMYLCASSSEEGAEGDTQYFGPGTRLTVL.

The chain couples TRBV2 to TRBJ2-7; D is ambiguous. This CDR3 comprises 14 residues. Germline-derived CDR1 and CDR2 are SNHLY and FYNNEI. V gave up 1 base and J gave up 2 bases, with 9 bases separating them. In DNA, the CDR3 is TGTGCCAGCAGTGAAGAACCCTCTACCTACGAGCAGTACTTC. As protein: CASSEEPSTYEQYF. Complete variable domain (other parts from reference TRBV2 and TRBJ2-7): EPEVTQTPSHQVTQMGQEVILRCVPISNHLYFYWYRQILGQKVEFLVSFYNNEISEKSEIFDDQFSVERPDGSNFTLKIRSTKLEDSAMYFCASSEEPSTYEQYFGPGTRLTVT.